The text below deals with one T cell receptor beta chain. Its specific antigen is unknown. Base qualities are not recorded, but no much larger clone differs from it by a single base. One collaborating source in Seattle enrolled patients while the patients were actively infected and followed the patients over time throughout the course of disease. The collaborating institutions used their own protocols to collect whole blood in K2EDTA tubes. Collaborator samples were shipped for TCRbeta analysis as frozen whole blood, isolated PBMCs, or DNA extracted from either sample type. TCRbeta CDR3 regions were amplified from genomic DNA by means of the immunoSEQ Assay, a bias-controlled multiplex PCR. Regarding the original processing steps: The number of nucleated cells in each sample was estimated from the amplification of reference gene primers within the assay. Sequence reads were collapsed and filtered to measure the absolute abundance of every unique TCRbeta CDR3 rearrangement. Productive Simpson clonality was computed per sample as the square root of Simpson's diversity index over productive rearrangements. What TCRdb holds here is the immuneACCESS table cut down to in-frame rearrangements. Part of the clones is not present; checked against another copy, under half of the missing clones reflect an unresolved V gene, and the others are unexplained. V and J calls plus clone size are reproduced from that table; the DNA served to infer D and trimming. For this sample there are a few hundred thousand clones; around 90% appear just once. The ten largest clonotypes hold 2% to 3% of the sample.

CDR1 is given as MNHNY and CDR2 as SVGAGI, both from the germline V gene (reference sequence). The CDR3 sequence holds 14 residues, the cysteine and phenylalanine included. The sequence is cut down to CDR3 DNA, 42 bases in frame from base 1. V and J are truncated by 8 bases and 8 bases respectively, leaving an intervening sequence of 18 bases. This entry belongs to a study of blood T cell repertoires in COVID-19 (TCRdb year 2020). In terms of the full investigation: Collaborator samples came from the United States, Italy and Spain and covered acute and convalescent phases of COVID-19. The prospective study material was composed of cDNA or gDNA derived from T cells, B-cell-depleted T cells, or PBMCs. The dataset comprised deeply sampled blood TCRbeta repertoires from subjects exposed to, actively infected with, or recovered from COVID-19. The repertoires were released in a freely available public database intended as a resource for research on the immune response to SARS-CoV-2. Samples were obtained from the ongoing ImmuneRACE study (first 160 participants) and from about 1,300 subjects provided by 6 global collaborators. Nearly every sample came with metadata listing a de-identified subject ID, COVID-19 status, age in years and sex. Where available, HLA class I and class II types were taken from metadata supplied by the sample provider and were not determined by assay-based typing.

Points the paper makes about the study in general: The amount of clinical and demographic metadata varied by source and participant and was provided uncurated.

In this chain, TRBV6-6 is recombined with TRBJ1-4, with the D gene call left open. The sequenced sample consisted of peripheral blood. The source is a person aged 18 to 35 with COVID-19, enrolled during active disease. The CDR3 loop reads CASVEGGEREKLFF. The DNA reads TGTGCCAGCGTCGAAGGCGGGGAACGGGAAAAACTGTTTTTT.